This TCR beta chain derives from a study of T cells in localized non-small cell lung cancer. Study observations and caveats: Sequencing covered just one tumor region, so heterogeneity cannot be ruled out. The study detected a median about 50 of the top 100 tumor clones in adjacent lung. Adjacent uninvolved lung tissue had the highest T cell clonality, exceeding tumor. Longer overall survival was seen with higher T cell density measured in blood.

This clone was seen just once. Its antigen is not known. Sequenced by immunoSEQ multiplex PCR; TCRdb stores in-frame clones only, minus some. The sample includes over 40,000 clones, about nine tenths of them seen just once. Germline CDR1 reads SSHAT; CDR2 reads FNYEAQ (reference sequence). CDR3 length: 13 amino acids. V shed 3 bases and J shed 3 bases, with 8 bases lying between them. This chain connects TRBV7-7 to TRBJ2-5, with no clear D. The material was peripheral blood, obtained before any cancer treatment. The sequence was obtained from a female donor of 60 years or more with stage I squamous cell lung carcinoma. This chain's CDR3 is CASSFVPKETQYF. The CDR3 bases are TGTGCCAGCAGCTTCGTCCCAAAAGAGACCCAGTACTTC.